This T cell receptor beta chain derives from a study of response to subunit inactivated influenza vaccine. The study's findings and limits: Few additional T cells are recruited per seasonal influenza vaccination, authors suggested.

Germline assignment: CDR1 LGHDT and CDR2 YNNKEL (reference sequence). Trimming left V 1 base short and J 2 bases short, with 15 bases between. The CDR3 totals 17 residues. TCRdb fed the RT-PCR reads into MiXCR, producing one record per CDR3 protein. Here the sample spans 500,000 or so distinct CDR3 sequences, 16% being singletons. In regard to this clonotype: Antigen: not known. A much larger clone lies a single base off, so this may be a read error.

The TCR sequence derives from a man in his fifties or sixties who received an inactivated influenza vaccine. Here the sequenced sample was CD4+ T cells sorted from PBMCs, taken roughly 24 months after vaccination. This chain uses TRBV3-1 with TRBJ2-1; no clear D gene. CDR3 in DNA: TGTGCCAGCAGCCAAGGGGCGCCTACCACTCCCTACAATGAGCAGTTCTTC. It is translated as CASSQGAPTTPYNEQFF.